These 27 T cell receptor beta chains were all obtained from the same sample, sequenced in a study of a mutant IDH1 vaccine in newly diagnosed glioma. The time point here: week 47, end of study. Each dose of the vaccine consisted of 300 ug of mutant IDH1 20-mer peptide, with topical imiquimod. The data were produced by immunoSEQ multiplex PCR, yet TCRdb's version contains in-frame clones alone and is incomplete. The data hold around 50,000 clones, with approximately 84% observed a single time. No cognate antigen is known for these TCRs. The specimen was PBMCs, collected from a glioma patient whose treatment included an IDH1 peptide vaccine. The receptors come from a woman aged 25-40 years with glioma. Some clones in this sample may be carry-over from other donors' samples.

V and J are TRBV9 and TRBJ2-5; 7 nucleotides match TRBD2. CDR1 SGDLS and CDR2 YYNGEE come from the germline V gene. V lost 1 base, J lost 2 bases, and 8 bases stayed unmatched. This CDR3 comprises 16 residues. The CDR3 reads CASSVLSGGGQETQYF. CDR3 DNA: TGTGCCAGCAGCGTACTCAGTGGGGGGGGGCAAGAGACCCAGTACTTC.

The chain is built from TRBV19 and TRBJ1-2; possibly TRBD1 for D (6 bases). Germline assignment: CDR1 LNHDA and CDR2 SQIVND (reference sequence). Trimming removed 6 bases from V and 7 bases from J, with 21 bases in between. The length of the CDR3 is 15 residues. Here the CDR3 DNA reads TGTGCCAGTAGCATTGCCGGGACACCGAGGAGTGGCTACACCTTC. Residues: CASSIAGTPRSGYTF.

The chain employs TRBV29-1 and TRBJ2-7, with 10 bases lining up with TRBD2. V shed 4 bases, J shed 2 bases, and the junction held 11 bases outside the gene matches. Germline CDR1 SQVTM, CDR2 ANQGSEA. The CDR3 consists of 16 residues. The DNA for the CDR3 is TGCAGCGTTGGAAAGCCCCTAGCGGGAGTTGCCTACGAGCAGTACTTC. Encoded protein: CSVGKPLAGVAYEQYF.

The rearrangement joins TRBV11-2 to TRBJ2-5; no firm D call. CDR3 length: 16 amino acids. The germline gives CDR1 SGHAT, CDR2 FQNNGV. The germline V and J ends were trimmed by 2 bases and 5 bases, with 18 bases remaining between them. CDR3 sequence reads: CASSLQRVSLWETQYF. The CDR3 DNA reads TGTGCCAGCAGCTTACAAAGGGTTTCCCTATGGGAGACCCAGTACTTC.

The chain employs TRBV18 and TRBJ2-7; TRBD2 matches at 7 bases. Trimming took 3 bases from V and 0 from J; bases not matched to a gene: 5. Germline values: CDR1 KGHSH, CDR2 LQKENI. This CDR3 has 15 residues. CDR3 DNA sequence: TGTGCCAGCTCACCGATAGCGGGTAGCTCCTACGAGCAGTACTTC. This translates into CASSPIAGSSYEQYF.

The chain joins TRBV6-1 to TRBJ1-5; a possible D gene is TRBD1 (5 bases). The CDR3 is 13 residues long. Per germline, CDR1 MNHNS and CDR2 SASEGT. The V and J ends lost 10 bases and 0 bases respectively, with 10 bases between them. The CDR3 region has the DNA TGTGCCACCCGGGGCCCTAGCAATCAGCCCCAGCATTTT. It yields the protein CATRGPSNQPQHF.

The chain employs TRBV4-1 and TRBJ2-2, with unresolved D. CDR3 length: 14 residues. The V and J ends lost 6 bases and 0 bases respectively, with 8 bases between them. The V gene's germline CDR1 is MGHRA and CDR2 YSYEKL. The CDR3 reads CASRLGTNTGELFF. The CDR3 coding sequence is TGCGCCAGCAGGCTAGGGACGAACACCGGGGAGCTGTTTTTT.

The chain combines TRBV5-6 with TRBJ1-2; TRBD1 might be the D (5 bases). This CDR3 spans 13 amino acids. Trimming pared 4 bases from V and 8 bases from J, leaving 15 bases between. Germline V gives CDR1 SGHDT, CDR2 YYEEEE. The CDR3 DNA reads TGTGCCAGCAGCAACCGGGACGTAGGGGGCTACACCTTC. Translation gives CASSNRDVGGYTF.

In its sample, this clone was seen a few times. This sequence joins TRBV5-5 and TRBJ1-1, with 7 bases that match TRBD1. This CDR3 is 16 amino acids long. Germline V gene sequence: CDR1 SGHKS, CDR2 YYEKEE (reference sequence). V shed 3 bases, J shed 0 bases, and the junction held 8 bases outside the gene matches. The CDR3 region has the DNA TGTGCCAGCAGCTCTAGACAGGGCACAATGAACACTGAAGCTTTCTTT. Translating it yields CASSSRQGTMNTEAFF.

The rearrangement links TRBV29-1 to TRBJ1-1; D not resolved. This CDR3 comprises 12 residues. Trimming shortened V by 7 bases and J by 6 bases, and 15 bases separated the two germline ends. In germline, CDR1 is SQVTM, CDR2 ANQGSEA. The CDR3 loop reads CSADPGRAEAFF. CDR3 bases: TGCAGCGCCGACCCCGGGAGGGCTGAAGCTTTCTTT.

This chain uses TRBV6-5 with TRBJ1-1, with D unresolved. Trimming took off 2 bases at V and 2 bases at J, with 9 bases between the two ends. This CDR3 is built from 14 residues. Germline V gives CDR1 MNHEY, CDR2 SVGAGI. The CDR3 DNA follows: TGTGCCAGCAGTTACACTCCCGGAAACACTGAAGCTTTCTTT. It codes for CASSYTPGNTEAFF.

The V call is TRBV11-2, the J call TRBJ2-5; 13 bases line up with TRBD2. V lost 4 bases to trimming and J lost 3 bases; unmatched junction nucleotides: 5. The V gene's germline CDR1 is SGHAT and CDR2 FQNNGV. The CDR3 has 16 residues. The CDR3 region is CASSWELAGGEETQYF. The CDR3 DNA reads as TGTGCCAGCAGCTGGGAACTAGCGGGAGGGGAAGAGACCCAGTACTTC. The whole variable domain, remainder taken from reference TRBV11-2 and TRBJ2-5, is EAGVAQSPRYKIIEKRQSVAFWCNPISGHATLYWYQQILGQGPKLLIQFQNNGVVDDSQLPKDRFSAERLKGVDSTLKIQPAKLEDSAVYLCASSWELAGGEETQYFGPGTRLLVL.

This chain links TRBV30 with TRBJ1-3; D call uncertain. Trimming removed 0 bases from V and 0 bases from J, with 9 bases in between. The CDR3 extends over 15 amino acids. Germline loops: CDR1 GTSNPN, CDR2 SVGIG (reference sequence). CDR3 DNA sequence: TGTGCCTGGAGTGTAGGCGAGAGCTCTGGAAACACCATATATTTT. It codes for CAWSVGESSGNTIYF.

V usage is TRBV19 and J usage is TRBJ1-5; 8 bases agree with TRBD1. Germline CDR1 and CDR2: LNHDA and SQIVND (reference sequence). V was clipped by 1 base and J by 1 base; unmatched bases: 6. This CDR3 is 17 amino acids long. CDR3 DNA sequence: TGTGCCAGTAGTATAGGCGGGACAGGTTTAAGCAATCAGCCCCAGCATTTT. It encodes CASSIGGTGLSNQPQHF.

This chain's CDR3 is CASSQGDRVLADTQYF. CDR3 DNA: TGTGCCAGCAGCCAAGGGGACAGGGTATTAGCAGATACGCAGTATTTT. The genes are TRBV4-2 and TRBJ2-3; 9 bases are a match to TRBD1. The germline V gene has CDR1 LGHNA and CDR2 YNFKEQ. The CDR3 is made up of 16 amino acids. J gave up 4 bases and V 1 base, and 6 bases lay outside the gene matches.

The chain has TRBV10-3 and TRBJ2-1; possibly TRBD2 for D (6 bases). Trimming cost V 6 bases and J 4 bases, with 16 bases left between them. The CDR3 contains 15 residues. Germline V CDR1 and CDR2: ENHRY, SYGVKD. In DNA, the CDR3 is TGTGCCATCAGCCTCGGGACTCTCCTGTACAATGAGCAGTTCTTC. It is translated as CAISLGTLLYNEQFF.

V and J are TRBV6-5 and TRBJ1-5; D uncertain. V was shortened by 9 bases and J by 0 bases, with 6 bases between the two germline ends. Germline CDR1 is MNHEY and CDR2 is SVGAGI. The CDR3 extends over 12 amino acids. The CDR3 bases are TGTGCCAGTGGGTATAGCAATCAGCCCCAGCATTTT. It yields the protein CASGYSNQPQHF.

This chain connects TRBV5-4 to TRBJ2-5, with unresolved D. The CDR3 totals 12 residues. The germline gives CDR1 SGHNT, CDR2 YYREEE (reference sequence). V was clipped by 4 bases and J by 5 bases, with 9 bases between them. The CDR3 spells CASSQPQETQYF. For the CDR3, the DNA is TGTGCCAGCAGCCAACCCCAGGAGACCCAGTACTTC.

This sequence joins TRBV10-2 and TRBJ1-1; 7 positions match TRBD1. This CDR3 contains 15 residues. V shed 3 bases and J 1 base; nucleotides not matched to a gene: 5. The germline V gene has CDR1 WSHSY and CDR2 SAAADI. The CDR3 coding sequence is TGCGCCAGCAGTGATCCCAGGGGGGAGAACACTGAAGCTTTCTTT. This gives the protein CASSDPRGENTEAFF.

This clone was seen just once. V is TRBV2 and J is TRBJ2-5; no reliable D call. Germline values: CDR1 SNHLY, CDR2 FYNNEI. Deletions cut 5 bases from V and 4 bases from J, with 5 bases between. CDR3 length equals 11 residues. The CDR3 sequence: CASSPLETQYF. DNA for the CDR3: TGTGCCAGCAGTCCCCTAGAGACCCAGTACTTC. The full variable domain, in which reference TRBV2 and TRBJ2-5 provide the parts outside the CDR3, is EPEVTQTPSHQVTQMGQEVILRCVPISNHLYFYWYRQILGQKVEFLVSFYNNEISEKSEIFDDQFSVERPDGSNFTLKIRSTKLEDSAMYFCASSPLETQYFGPGTRLLVL.

This chain connects TRBV14 to TRBJ2-7; D is uncertain. This CDR3 has 12 residues. Between the trimmed V and J ends, which lost 6 bases and 3 bases, there was a span of 9 bases. CDR1 and CDR2 from the germline V gene are SGHDN and FVKESK. CDR3 region: CASRGPGYEQYF. The CDR3 DNA follows: TGTGCCAGCAGAGGTCCGGGCTACGAGCAGTACTTC.

V and J are TRBV6-6 and TRBJ1-5; weak D call: TRBD1 (5 bases). The CDR3 is 16 amino acids. CDR1 MNHNY and CDR2 SVGAGI come from the germline V gene (reference sequence). V was cut by 6 bases and J by 7 bases, with 22 bases left in between. Here the CDR3 DNA reads TGTGCCAGCAGACGCACGGGGCAGGGAGTAGGGCAGCCCCAGCATTTT. It codes for CASRRTGQGVGQPQHF.

The chain combines TRBV5-1 with TRBJ2-4, with D possibly being TRBD1 (5 bases). From germline, CDR1 is SGHRS and CDR2 YFSETQ. This CDR3 is built from 16 residues. Trimming left V 2 bases short and J 5 bases short, with 17 bases between. As DNA, the CDR3 is TGCGCCAGCAGCTTTTCCGGCATAGACAGAGAAAACATTCAGTACTTC. Translating it yields CASSFSGIDRENIQYF.

The chain uses TRBV29-1 and TRBJ1-5, with unresolved D. The length of the CDR3 is 11 residues. V was shortened by 5 bases and J by 5 bases, with 7 bases between the two germline ends. Germline lookup yields CDR1 SQVTM and CDR2 ANQGSEA. The CDR3 region is CSVSGDQPQHF. CDR3 nucleotide sequence: TGCAGCGTTTCTGGAGATCAGCCCCAGCATTTT.

The rearrangement joins TRBV10-3 to TRBJ1-3; no clear D gene. Trimming stripped 4 bases from V and 3 bases from J, with 7 bases between. The germline V gene encodes CDR1 ENHRY and CDR2 SYGVKD. The CDR3 has 13 amino acids. CDR3: CAISVTDGNTIYF. CDR3 in DNA: TGTGCCATCAGTGTTACAGATGGAAACACCATATATTTT.

The chain is built from TRBV11-1 and TRBJ2-7; tentative D call: TRBD1 (6 bases). This CDR3 is 12 amino acids long. The V and J ends lost 2 bases and 6 bases respectively, with 8 bases between them. Per the germline V gene, CDR1 is SGHAT and CDR2 is FQDESV (reference sequence). CDR3 amino acids: CASSLQGSEQYF. CDR3 DNA sequence: TGTGCCAGCAGCTTACAGGGGAGCGAGCAGTACTTC.

This sequence joins TRBV7-6 and TRBJ2-7, with 8 bases that match TRBD2. The CDR3 spans 14 residues. Trimming took 5 bases from V and 5 from J; bases not matched to a gene: 8. CDR1 is SGHVS, CDR2 FNYEAQ, per germline. The CDR3 spells CASSPGAGGNEQYF. CDR3 bases: TGTGCCAGCAGCCCCGGGGCGGGAGGAAACGAGCAGTACTTC. Together with reference TRBV7-6 and TRBJ2-7, the CDR3 gives the full variable domain: GAGVSQSPRYKVTKRGQDVALRCDPISGHVSLYWYRQALGQGPEFLTYFNYEAQQDKSGLPNDRFSAERPEGSISTLTIQRTEQRDSAMYRCASSPGAGGNEQYFGPGTRLTVT.